What follows are 3 T cell receptor beta chains derived from one specimen sequenced in a study of cytomegalovirus exposure and HLA in healthy donors. The PCR employed 60 Vbeta primers together with 13 Jbeta primers. The assay was immunoSEQ multiplex PCR, and TCRdb's table has in-frame clones only and misses some. The sample consists of about 200,000 clones, about 81% of them appearing once. The sample comprised PBMCs. The receptors originated from a woman aged 50 to 60 in good health and CMV-seropositive.

This clone was detected only a few times. The chain couples TRBV6-5 to TRBJ2-7; 7 bases align to TRBD1. With V trimmed by 5 bases and J by 2 bases, 6 bases remained unmatched. The CDR3 has 14 amino acids. Germline loops: CDR1 MNHEY, CDR2 SVGAGI. CDR3 sequence: CASSPQGQTYEQYF. In nucleotides, the CDR3 is TGTGCCAGCAGTCCGCAGGGACAGACCTACGAGCAGTACTTC.

This chain connects TRBV7-3 to TRBJ2-3; tentative D call: TRBD1 (5 bases). The germline V gene encodes CDR1 SGHTA and CDR2 FQGTGA. V lost 1 base, J lost 3 bases, and 11 bases lay in between. This CDR3 contains 15 residues. In DNA form, the CDR3 reads TGTGCCAGCAGCTTAAGTGGGCAGGGAACAGATACGCAGTATTTT. It specifies CASSLSGQGTDTQYF. Full variable domain (rest looked up from reference TRBV7-3 and TRBJ2-3): GAGVSQTPSNKVTEKGKYVELRCDPISGHTALYWYRQSLGQGPEFLIYFQGTGAADDSGLPNDRFFAVRPEGSVSTLKIQRTERGDSAVYLCASSLSGQGTDTQYFGPGTRLTVL.

To note about this clone: The same CDR3 also results from other DNA sequences found in this sample. V is TRBV7-9 and J is TRBJ1-1; unclear D gene. The V gene lost 5 bases and the J gene lost 2 bases, with 9 bases spanning the gap. CDR3 length: 13 residues. Germline V gene data show CDR1 as SEHNR and CDR2 as FQNEAQ (reference sequence). For the CDR3, the DNA is TGTGCCAGCAGCCTACTTCGTAACACTGAAGCTTTCTTT. Translated, it gives CASSLLRNTEAFF.